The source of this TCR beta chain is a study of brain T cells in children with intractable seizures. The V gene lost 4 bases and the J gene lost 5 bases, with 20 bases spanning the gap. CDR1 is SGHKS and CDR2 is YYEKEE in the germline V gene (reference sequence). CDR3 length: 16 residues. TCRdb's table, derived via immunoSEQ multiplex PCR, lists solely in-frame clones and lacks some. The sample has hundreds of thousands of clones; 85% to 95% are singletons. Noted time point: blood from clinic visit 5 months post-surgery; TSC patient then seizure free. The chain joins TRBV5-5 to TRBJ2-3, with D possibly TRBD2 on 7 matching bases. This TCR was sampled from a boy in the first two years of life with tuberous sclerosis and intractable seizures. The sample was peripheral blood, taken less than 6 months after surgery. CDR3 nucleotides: TGTGCCAGCAGCGCCCGGGGGCGACTAGCAGGAGATACGCAGTATTTT. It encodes CASSARGRLAGDTQYF. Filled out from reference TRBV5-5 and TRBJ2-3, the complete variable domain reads DAGVTQSPTHLIKTRGQQVTLRCSPISGHKSVSWYQQVLGQGPQFIFQYYEKEERGRGNFPDRFSARQFPNYSSELNVNALLLGDSALYLCASSARGRLAGDTQYFGPGTRLTVL.